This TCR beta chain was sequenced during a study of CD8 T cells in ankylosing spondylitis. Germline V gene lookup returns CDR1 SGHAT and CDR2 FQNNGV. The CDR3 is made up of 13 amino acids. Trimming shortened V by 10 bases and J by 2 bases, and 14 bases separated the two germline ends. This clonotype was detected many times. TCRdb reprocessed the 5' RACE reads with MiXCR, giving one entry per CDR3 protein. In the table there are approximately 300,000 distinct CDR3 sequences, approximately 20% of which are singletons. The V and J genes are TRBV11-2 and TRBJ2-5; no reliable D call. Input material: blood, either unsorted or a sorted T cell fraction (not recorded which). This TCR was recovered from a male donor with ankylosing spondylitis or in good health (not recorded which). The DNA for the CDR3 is TGTGCCACCACTAAGCGAGTACAAGAGACCCAGTACTTC. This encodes CATTKRVQETQYF.